A single sample gave rise to the 15 T cell receptor beta chains below, sequenced in a study of Graves' ophthalmopathy and Graves' hyperthyroidism. Using RNA transcripts, the TCR beta CDR3 regions were amplified. Amplification began with first-round RT-PCR using HTBI primers, then second-round multiplex PCR was performed. TCRdb independently ran MiXCR on the multiplex PCR reads; one entry per CDR3 protein. The profile covers about 740,000 distinct CDR3 sequences, with 40% appearing a single time and roughly 46% taken by the ten largest. The source material was peripheral blood. The receptors come from an adult man with Graves' ophthalmopathy.

This clonotype appeared a few times. Sequence at one end of the junction differs from germline and may be a read error. The J gene is TRBJ1-5, the V gene TRBV24-1; 8 bases are a match to TRBD1. Looked up from germline, CDR1 is KGHDR and CDR2 is SFDVKD. The CDR3 extends over 16 amino acids. CDR3 coding DNA: TGTGCCAGCAGTCCGGGACAGGTCCGAGGCAATCAGCCCCAGCATTTT. This gives the protein CASSPGQVRGNQPQHF.

CDR3 DNA: TGTGCCAGCAGCGTCGACGAAGGGGGGTCTTATCAGCCCCAGCATTTT. Residues: CASSVDEGGSYQPQHF. The chain has TRBV7-9 and TRBJ1-5; TRBD1 might be the D (6 bases). The CDR3 covers 16 residues. Germline V CDR1 and CDR2: SEHNR, FQNEAQ (reference sequence). The V and J ends lost 5 bases and 5 bases respectively, with 19 bases between them.

The chain combines TRBV20-1 with TRBJ1-3; D unclear. V lost 5 bases and J lost 4, with 18 bases in between. There are 15 residues in the CDR3. The germline CDR1 and CDR2 sequences are DFQATT and SNEGSKA (reference sequence). The CDR3 DNA is TGCAGTGCTCCCCAAAGTGGCGGGCCGGGAAACACCATATATTTT. Translating gives CSAPQSGGPGNTIYF.

The chain uses TRBV25-1 and TRBJ1-1; D is possibly TRBD1 (5 bases). V gave up 5 bases and J gave up 1 base, with 17 bases separating them. The CDR3 runs 16 residues. CDR1 and CDR2 (germline): MGHDK, SYGVNS. In DNA form, the CDR3 reads TGTGCCAGCAGTTTATCCACATATGGGGGGAACACTGAAGCTTTCTTT. As protein: CASSLSTYGGNTEAFF.

The rearrangement uses TRBV4-1 and TRBJ2-5; D is ambiguous. The CDR3 runs to 14 residues. Per germline, CDR1 MGHRA and CDR2 YSYEKL. V lost 4 bases to trimming and J lost 2 bases, with 11 bases between them. CDR3 loop: CASSPGPLQETQYF. CDR3 DNA: TGCGCCAGCAGCCCTGGACCTTTACAAGAGACCCAGTACTTC.

This clonotype was seen repeatedly, ten times or more. V gene TRBV12-3 or TRBV12-4 combines with J gene TRBJ2-7; the match to TRBD2 covers 7 bases. This CDR3 has 13 residues. V shed 5 bases, J shed 6 bases, and the junction held 7 bases outside the gene matches. As DNA, the CDR3 is TGTGCCAGCAGTCCCCGGCCGGGGGGCGAGCAGTACTTC. Amino acids: CASSPRPGGEQYF.

The chain joins TRBV20-1 to TRBJ1-6, with D possibly TRBD1 on 5 matching bases. V was clipped by 4 bases and J by 1 base, with 14 bases between them. The CDR3 has 16 amino acids. Germline lookup yields CDR1 DFQATT and CDR2 SNEGSKA (reference sequence). The CDR3 DNA reads as TGCAGTGCTATAGGGGCTACCGGGTCCTATAATTCACCCCTCCACTTT. This gives the protein CSAIGATGSYNSPLHF.

At least ten counts were recorded for this clonotype. The V and J genes are TRBV7-2 and TRBJ1-1; a weak D match, TRBD1 (5 bases). The V and J ends lost 4 bases and 2 bases respectively, with 8 bases between them. This CDR3 has 13 amino acids. Germline CDR1 and CDR2: SGHTA and FQGNSA. In nucleotides, the CDR3 is TGTGCCAGCAGCTGGAGGGGCAACACTGAAGCTTTCTTT. Its protein is CASSWRGNTEAFF.

The chain combines TRBV11-2 with TRBJ1-2; a weak D match, TRBD1 (6 bases). The CDR3 is made up of 16 amino acids. In germline, CDR1 is SGHAT, CDR2 FQNNGV. The germline V and J ends were trimmed by 5 bases and 6 bases, with 22 bases remaining between them. DNA for the CDR3: TGTGCCAGCAGCGGAACACAGGGTCCCTCTTATAATGGCTACACCTTC. Translated, it gives CASSGTQGPSYNGYTF.

This clonotype was observed many times. Germline is not matched at one junction end, which may reflect a read error. The CDR3: CASSIAEETQYF. In nucleotides, the CDR3 is TGTGCCAGCAGCATAGCGGAAGAGACCCAGTACTTC. This chain links TRBV7-9 with TRBJ2-5, with a tentative D call TRBD2 (6 bases). CDR3 size: 12 residues. CDR1 and CDR2 (germline): SEHNR, FQNEAQ (reference sequence).

This clonotype was counted once. A clone one base away is much larger, so this may be a read error. The chain recombines TRBV10-3 with TRBJ1-1; a weak D match, TRBD1 (6 bases). The CDR3 sequence is 10 residues long. CDR1 is ENHRY and CDR2 is SYGVKD in the germline V gene. Trimming took off 6 bases at V and 10 bases at J, with 9 bases between the two ends. The CDR3 reads CAISMDRAFF. The CDR3 DNA reads as TGTGCCATCAGCATGGACAGAGCTTTCTTT.

The gene calls are TRBV7-2 and TRBJ2-7; tentative D call: TRBD1 (5 bases). The CDR3 totals 14 residues. Trimming removed 4 bases from V and 2 bases from J, with 12 bases in between. The V gene's germline CDR1 is SGHTA and CDR2 FQGNSA. CDR3 nucleotide sequence: TGTGCCAGCAGCTATGAAGACAGCACCTACGAGCAGTACTTC. This encodes CASSYEDSTYEQYF.

The V call is TRBV15, the J call TRBJ2-7, with 10 nucleotides matching TRBD2. V shed 0 bases, J shed 3 bases, and the junction held 2 bases outside the gene matches. Germline CDR1 is LNHNV and CDR2 is YYDKDF (reference sequence). There are 15 residues in the CDR3. CDR3 residues: CATSRELAGIYEQYF. CDR3 DNA sequence: TGTGCCACCAGCAGAGAACTAGCGGGAATCTACGAGCAGTACTTC. The whole variable domain, remainder taken from reference TRBV15 and TRBJ2-7, is DAMVIQNPRYQVTQFGKPVTLSCSQTLNHNVMYWYQQKSSQAPKLLFHYYDKDFNNEADTPDNFQSRRPNTSFCFLDIRSPGLGDTAMYLCATSRELAGIYEQYFGPGTRLTVT.

In its sample, this clonotype was seen many times. This chain connects TRBV19 to TRBJ2-6; D is uncertain. Germline-derived CDR1 and CDR2 are LNHDA and SQIVND (reference sequence). The V end was cut by 6 bases, the J end by 3 bases, with 9 bases between. There are 14 residues in the CDR3. The CDR3 coding sequence is TGTGCCAGTAGGGACCGGCTTGGGGCCAACGTCCTGACTTTC. It codes for CASRDRLGANVLTF.

Details on this clonotype: Being one base from a much bigger clone, this may be a read error. Since no conserved phenylalanine or tryptophan closes the CDR3, a read error is the likely cause. The V and J genes are TRBV2 and TRBJ1-6, with D uncertain. CDR3 length equals 12 residues. Germline CDR1 SNHLY, CDR2 FYNNEI. V dropped 6 bases and J dropped 6 bases, with 6 bases sitting between them. CDR3: CASSEPNSPLHL. CDR3 coding DNA: TGTGCCAGCAGCGAACCTAATTCACCCCTCCACCTT.